This is a list of T cell receptor beta chains from one sample in a study of human T cells and chemical hapten exposure. Each CDR3 protein gets one entry after TCRdb re-called the RACE reads with MiXCR. The sample lists 49,000 or so distinct CDR3 sequences, roughly 4.5% occurring once. The sequenced material came from whole blood. These receptors came from a human donor in good health. Some clones in this sample may be carry-over from other donors' samples. Both conserved end residues are trimmed from each CDR3. Some rows have no size entry. The others give once, few or many, or a class for an expanded clone.

ASSVSEAF many TRBV2
ASSTPRRPQH many TRBV28
ATSRVSTGTDTQY NA TRBV15
ASRRGYEQY many TRBV28
SGGGTVGELF many TRBV20-1
SALPGGTDTQY many TRBV20-1
ASSPVEKPIMPQH many TRBV6-5
SAGRLNEKLF NA TRBV29-1
ASSLDRGLSYEQY many TRBV28
ASSQEAGGTDTQY many TRBV4-2
SVPPEQY many TRBV29-1
ASSQGGRKTDTQY NA TRBV4-1
ASSLAPVNEQF few TRBV5-1
STGGAQETQY few TRBV29-1
ASRGVAGAHNEQF many TRBV3-1
ASSSRGPERGNEQF few TRBV28
ASSSPNDRYEQY many TRBV28
ASSQRRANSEKLF many TRBV3-1
ASSLQQVFEQY many TRBV28
ASSLTGNTGELF many TRBV5-4
ASSQGPGLALSGEQF many TRBV3-1
ASSLETQY NA TRBV7-9
ASSYSSPGVMF few TRBV6-2/TRBV6-3
ASRRLAGGAADTQY many TRBV2
ASSPGGGFSWQPQH many TRBV4-1
ASRETGANTGELF NA TRBV2
SAQRDGDTQY many TRBV29-1
ASSIDWPPNRRETQY NA TRBV7-9
AVRREEADTQY many TRBV5-4